The entry below describes one T cell receptor beta chain. These data come from a study of shared clonotypes between healthy human individuals. Germline CDR1 SGHRS, CDR2 YFSETQ. The CDR3 loop spans 14 amino acids. After removal of 4 bases from V and 4 bases from J, the junction contained 7 bases not matched to a gene. Sequencing used immunoSEQ multiplex PCR; TCRdb keeps in-frame clones, though not all of them. The sample records under 1,900,000 clones, approximately 98.5% being singletons. The chain links TRBV5-1 to TRBJ1-2; 7 nucleotides match TRBD1. The receptor was derived from a young man in good health. Specimen: naive CD4+ T cells sorted from blood. As to subset: CD45RA+ positively selected. CDR3 bases: TGCGCCAGCAGCCTTACTGGGACAGCCTATGGCTACACCTTC. This codes for CASSLTGTAYGYTF.